The 30 T cell receptor beta chains presented below share a single source sample, sequenced in a study of control samples from healthy donors and cancer patients. TCRdb's table, derived via immunoSEQ multiplex PCR, lists solely in-frame clones and lacks some. The sample records 390,000 or so clones, about nine tenths being singletons. Sequenced material: PBMCs. These receptors all come from a man aged 35-49 years with head and neck cancer.

The gene calls are TRBV6-5 and TRBJ1-3; a possible D gene is TRBD1 (5 bases). This CDR3 has 15 amino acids. Deletions cut 7 bases from V and 2 bases from J, with 15 bases between. The germline V gene has CDR1 MNHEY and CDR2 SVGAGI. CDR3 bases: TGTGCCAGCACCCCGATGGGGGTCACTGGAAACACCATATATTTT. Translating gives CASTPMGVTGNTIYF.

The chain has TRBV25-1 and TRBJ1-4; D is ambiguous. The V end lost 7 bases, the J end lost 6 bases, and 12 bases lay between the germline ends. CDR3 length: 13 amino acids. CDR1 and CDR2 from the germline V gene are MGHDK and SYGVNS. The CDR3 spells CASNDWGDEKLFF. In DNA, the CDR3 is TGTGCCAGCAACGACTGGGGTGATGAAAAACTGTTTTTT.

The chain is built from TRBV28 and TRBJ2-7; 8 nucleotides agree with TRBD1. Germline V gene lookup returns CDR1 MDHEN and CDR2 SYDVKM. CDR3 size: 13 residues. With 5 bases clipped from V and 5 bases from J, the junction kept 5 bases outside the gene matches. The CDR3: CASSTTGAHEQYF. Written as DNA, the CDR3 is TGTGCCAGCAGTACGACAGGGGCGCACGAGCAGTACTTC.

This chain links TRBV12-5 with TRBJ2-3; 8 bases match TRBD1. Germline CDR1 reads LGHNT; CDR2 reads FRNRAP. V was clipped by 6 bases and J by 3 bases; unmatched bases: 8. The CDR3 runs 15 residues. This CDR3 is CASGPGTGPTDTQYF. CDR3 coding DNA: TGTGCTAGTGGCCCCGGGACAGGACCTACAGATACGCAGTATTTT. Together with reference TRBV12-5 and TRBJ2-3, the CDR3 gives the full variable domain: DARVTQTPRHKVTEMGQEVTMRCQPILGHNTVFWYRQTMMQGLELLAYFRNRAPLDDSGMPKDRFSAEMPDATLATLKIQPSEPRDSAVYFCASGPGTGPTDTQYFGPGTRLTVL.

This chain connects TRBV5-1 to TRBJ2-3; D not certain. The CDR3 length is 14 residues. The germline gives CDR1 SGHRS, CDR2 YFSETQ. Trimming left V 2 bases short and J 2 bases short, with 9 bases between. CDR3 amino acids: CASSFTVTTDTQYF. In DNA form, the CDR3 reads TGCGCCAGCAGCTTTACGGTAACCACAGATACGCAGTATTTT.

V is TRBV2 and J is TRBJ2-5, with D possibly TRBD2 on 6 matching bases. V was clipped by 4 bases and J by 9 bases, with 21 bases between them. Germline V gene sequence: CDR1 SNHLY, CDR2 FYNNEI. CDR3 length: 15 residues. The CDR3 bases are TGTGCCAGCAGTGTCGGGGCAGGGTTATCGGGGGCCCAGTACTTC. Translating gives CASSVGAGLSGAQYF.

The J gene is TRBJ2-7, the V gene TRBV5-6, with TRBD1 matching over 9 bases. The CDR3 is 14 amino acids. J gave up 4 bases and V 2 bases, and 4 bases lay outside the gene matches. CDR1 and CDR2 (germline): SGHDT, YYEEEE. The CDR3 DNA follows: TGTGCCAGCAGCTTAGGGACAGGGTTTTACGAGCAGTACTTC. Its translation: CASSLGTGFYEQYF.

The chain is built from TRBV12-3 or TRBV12-4 and TRBJ1-5; D not certain. V dropped 0 bases and J dropped 8 bases, with 8 bases sitting between them. This CDR3 is 13 amino acids long. CDR3 protein: CASSLARIKPQHF. The CDR3 region has the DNA TGTGCCAGCAGTTTAGCCCGGATTAAGCCCCAGCATTTT.

The chain combines TRBV27 with TRBJ1-6; TRBD1 might be the D (5 bases). The length of the CDR3 is 14 residues. Germline CDR1 reads MNHEY; CDR2 reads SMNVEV (reference sequence). The ends were cut back, 5 bases at V and 5 bases at J, with 10 bases in the middle. CDR3 sequence: CASSPRGDNSPLHF. CDR3 nucleotides: TGTGCCAGCAGTCCGCGGGGGGATAATTCACCCCTCCACTTT.

This chain connects TRBV29-1 to TRBJ1-5; 10 bases map to TRBD1. Trimming took 5 bases from V and 4 from J; bases not matched to a gene: 2. Germline CDR1 SQVTM, CDR2 ANQGSEA. The CDR3 runs to 13 residues. DNA of the CDR3: TGCAGCGTTAGGACAGGGGGAAATCAGCCCCAGCATTTT. This encodes CSVRTGGNQPQHF.

The chain uses TRBV15 and TRBJ1-2; D gene uncertain. There are 15 residues in the CDR3. Germline V gene data show CDR1 as LNHNV and CDR2 as YYDKDF (reference sequence). Trimming removed 0 bases at V and 4 bases at J, with 12 bases between. The CDR3 reads CATSRDIVTGYGYTF. The CDR3 nucleotides read TGTGCCACCAGCAGAGATATAGTGACGGGCTATGGCTACACCTTC.

This chain connects TRBV11-2 to TRBJ2-1, with D maybe TRBD2 (5 bases). V gave up 0 bases and J gave up 4 bases, with 7 bases separating them. Per germline, CDR1 SGHAT and CDR2 FQNNGV. The CDR3 length is 14 residues. In DNA form, the CDR3 reads TGTGCCAGCAGCTTAGATAGGAGGTACAATGAGCAGTTCTTC. Encoded protein: CASSLDRRYNEQFF.

Here the CDR3 reads CASSSWTGGYDDTEAFF. The CDR3 bases are TGCGCCAGCAGCTCCTGGACAGGGGGCTACGATGACACTGAAGCTTTCTTT. This chain connects TRBV5-1 to TRBJ1-1; 11 nucleotides match TRBD1. The germline V gene encodes CDR1 SGHRS and CDR2 YFSETQ. This CDR3 has 17 residues. J lost 3 bases, V lost 3 bases, and 10 bases had no gene match. The full variable domain, its missing parts supplied by reference TRBV5-1 and TRBJ1-1, is KAGVTQTPRYLIKTRGQQVTLSCSPISGHRSVSWYQQTPGQGLQFLFEYFSETQRNKGNFPGRFSGRQFSNSRSEMNVSTLELGDSALYLCASSSWTGGYDDTEAFFGQGTRLTVV.

CDR3 DNA sequence: TGTGCCAGCAGCGTAGCTCCGGGAGCGAACACCGGGGAGCTGTTTTTT. Translating it yields CASSVAPGANTGELFF. The genes are TRBV9 and TRBJ2-2; D perhaps matches TRBD2 (6 bases). V lost 0 bases to trimming and J lost 0 bases, with 9 bases between them. The CDR3 covers 16 residues. The V gene's germline CDR1 is SGDLS and CDR2 YYNGEE. The full variable domain, in which reference TRBV9 and TRBJ2-2 provide the parts outside the CDR3, is DSGVTQTPKHLITATGQRVTLRCSPRSGDLSVYWYQQSLDQGLQFLIQYYNGEERAKGNILERFSAQQFPDLHSELNLSSLELGDSALYFCASSVAPGANTGELFFGEGSRLTVL.

The rearrangement joins TRBV5-1 to TRBJ2-2, with D tentatively TRBD1 or TRBD2 (5 bases each). CDR1 and CDR2 from the germline V gene are SGHRS and YFSETQ. Deletions cut 2 bases from V and 1 base from J, with 9 bases between. CDR3 length equals 15 residues. This CDR3 reads CASSFDSGNTGELFF. The DNA for the CDR3 is TGCGCCAGCAGCTTCGACAGCGGGAACACCGGGGAGCTGTTTTTT.

This clone was seen once. The rearrangement joins TRBV9 to TRBJ2-5, with TRBD1 matching 10 bases. This CDR3 is built from 15 residues. V shed 4 bases and J 0 bases; nucleotides not matched to a gene: 3. Per the germline V gene, CDR1 is SGDLS and CDR2 is YYNGEE. The CDR3 is CASSTGTGDQETQYF. In nucleotides, the CDR3 is TGTGCCAGCAGCACCGGGACAGGGGACCAAGAGACCCAGTACTTC.

The CDR3 spells CASSSRTGYTGELFF. CDR3 in DNA: TGTGCCAGCAGCTCCCGGACAGGGTACACCGGGGAGCTGTTTTTT. The chain combines TRBV7-9 with TRBJ2-2; TRBD1 matches 8 bases. The CDR3 has 15 residues. Trimming took 4 bases from V and 3 from J; bases not matched to a gene: 4. Germline CDR1 is SEHNR and CDR2 is FQNEAQ (reference sequence).

This clone has just a few counts. The chain links TRBV7-2 to TRBJ2-7; D gene unclear. This CDR3 is 15 amino acids long. Germline assignment: CDR1 SGHTA and CDR2 FQGNSA. Trimming shortened V by 1 base and J by 2 bases, and 12 bases separated the two germline ends. CDR3 coding DNA: TGTGCCAGCAGCTTAGATAGCAGCCGAACCTACGAGCAGTACTTC. It specifies CASSLDSSRTYEQYF.

The chain links TRBV7-3 to TRBJ2-3, with TRBD2 matching over 13 bases. The CDR3 totals 18 residues. The junction had 4 bases not matched to a gene; V was cut back by 1 base and J by 0 bases. Germline CDR1 and CDR2: SGHTA and FQGTGA. CDR3 loop: CASSLIGTSGTSTDTQYF. CDR3 DNA: TGTGCCAGCAGCTTAATAGGGACTAGCGGGACTAGCACAGATACGCAGTATTTT.

The genes are TRBV9 and TRBJ2-5; weak D call: TRBD2 (5 bases). The V and J ends lost 0 bases and 5 bases respectively, with 11 bases between them. Germline CDR1 is SGDLS and CDR2 is YYNGEE. This CDR3 comprises 14 residues. The CDR3 reads CASSVAGMVETQYF. CDR3 bases: TGTGCCAGCAGCGTAGCCGGGATGGTCGAGACCCAGTACTTC.

The gene calls are TRBV18 and TRBJ1-4; tentative D call: TRBD1 (5 bases). The ends were cut back, 6 bases at V and 14 bases at J, with 13 bases in the middle. The CDR3 is 11 residues long. Per germline, CDR1 KGHSH and CDR2 LQKENI. The CDR3 nucleotides are TGTGCCAGCTCCCCGCGGGACGGGCTGTTTTTT. Translated: CASSPRDGLFF.

This clone came up once. The chain has TRBV27 and TRBJ1-5, with 7 bases aligning to TRBD1. From germline, CDR1 is MNHEY and CDR2 SMNVEV (reference sequence). CDR3 length equals 14 residues. Losses at the gene ends were 6 bases for V and 1 base for J; bases not matched to a gene: 3. The CDR3 nucleotides read TGTGCCAGCAGCCGGGACAGAAGCAATCAGCCCCAGCATTTT. Its protein product is CASSRDRSNQPQHF.

This chain links TRBV5-4 with TRBJ2-1; TRBD1 might be the D (6 bases). CDR1 and CDR2 from the germline V gene are SGHNT and YYREEE (reference sequence). The CDR3 length is 13 residues. The V end lost 1 base, the J end lost 7 bases, and 9 bases lay between the germline ends. The CDR3 DNA reads as TGTGCCAGCAGCTTGCAGGGGCCAAATGAGCAGTTCTTC. Its protein is CASSLQGPNEQFF.

This clone was recorded once. The chain carries TRBV28 and TRBJ1-1; no clear D gene. Trimming removed 3 bases at V and 1 base at J, with 9 bases between. The CDR3 covers 14 residues. Germline CDR1 reads MDHEN; CDR2 reads SYDVKM. The CDR3 sequence: CASSFRLKNTEAFF. CDR3 in DNA: TGTGCCAGCAGTTTTCGACTAAAGAACACTGAAGCTTTCTTT.

The CDR3 nucleotides read TGTGCCAGTATTGGGACAGGGGAGACCCCAGAAGCTTTCTTT. Encoded protein: CASIGTGETPEAFF. The J gene is TRBJ1-1, the V gene TRBV19, with TRBD1 matching 10 bases. Losses at the gene ends were 7 bases for V and 8 bases for J; bases not matched to a gene: 10. Germline V gene lookup returns CDR1 LNHDA and CDR2 SQIVND (reference sequence). The CDR3 runs to 14 residues. The full variable domain, its missing parts supplied by reference TRBV19 and TRBJ1-1, is DGGITQSPKYLFRKEGQNVTLSCEQNLNHDAMYWYRQDPGQGLRLIYYSQIVNDFQKGDIAEGYSVSREKKESFPLTVTSAQKNPTAFYLCASIGTGETPEAFFGQGTRLTVV.

A note on this clone: The junction departs from germline at one end; a sequencing error may be responsible. The chain recombines TRBV7-9 with TRBJ1-5; D remains ambiguous. The germline gives CDR1 SEHNR, CDR2 FQNEAQ (reference sequence). The CDR3 has 12 amino acids. CDR3 nucleotide sequence: TGTGCCAGCAGCTTAGGCACCACGGAAACATCATTT. The encoded protein is CASSLGTTETSF.

The chain is built from TRBV28 and TRBJ1-5; unclear D gene. Germline V gene sequence: CDR1 MDHEN, CDR2 SYDVKM. The CDR3 runs 15 residues. V gave up 2 bases and J gave up 6 bases, with 14 bases separating them. The CDR3 coding sequence is TGTGCCAGCAGTTTAGCGGGGATAGCGAGTCAGCCCCAGCATTTT. Residues: CASSLAGIASQPQHF. Variable domain in full (rest from reference TRBV28 and TRBJ1-5): DVKVTQSSRYLVKRTGEKVFLECVQDMDHENMFWYRQDPGLGLRLIYFSYDVKMKEKGDIPEGYSVSREKKERFSLILESASTNQTSMYLCASSLAGIASQPQHFGDGTRLSIL.

The V and J genes are TRBV27 and TRBJ2-7, with 12 bases fitting TRBD2. The germline V gene has CDR1 MNHEY and CDR2 SMNVEV (reference sequence). The CDR3 is 15 amino acids. J was trimmed by 3 bases and V by 5 bases; bases with no gene match: 5. In DNA form, the CDR3 reads TGTGCCAGCAGTGGGGGACTAGCGGGTGGCTACGAGCAGTACTTC. Translated: CASSGGLAGGYEQYF.

The rearrangement links TRBV7-2 to TRBJ2-7, with 8 nucleotides matching TRBD2. Germline V lookup: CDR1 SGHTA, CDR2 FQGNSA. Unmatched junction bases numbered 4, after V lost 5 bases and J lost 4 bases. This CDR3 region has 13 residues. The CDR3 protein is CASSNSGTYEQYF. The DNA of the CDR3 is TGTGCCAGCAGCAATAGCGGGACATACGAGCAGTACTTC. The complete variable domain, with remaining parts taken from reference TRBV7-2 and TRBJ2-7, reads GAGVSQSPSNKVTEKGKDVELRCDPISGHTALYWYRQSLGQGLEFLIYFQGNSAPDKSGLPSDRFSAERTGGSVSTLTIQRTQQEDSAVYLCASSNSGTYEQYFGPGTRLTVT.

This clone showed up just once. The V and J genes are TRBV7-9 and TRBJ2-5, with 11 bases lining up with TRBD2. The V gene end was trimmed by 5 bases and the J gene end by 4 bases; junction bases not matched to a gene: 6. The CDR3 spans 15 residues. Looked up from germline, CDR1 is SEHNR and CDR2 is FQNEAQ (reference sequence). CDR3 sequence reads: CASSPASGRRETQYF. The CDR3 DNA follows: TGTGCCAGCAGCCCCGCTAGCGGGAGGCGAGAGACCCAGTACTTC. The whole variable domain, remainder taken from reference TRBV7-9 and TRBJ2-5, is DTGVSQNPRHKITKRGQNVTFRCDPISEHNRLYWYRQTLGQGPEFLTYFQNEAQLEKSRLLSDRFSAERPKGSFSTLEIQRTEQGDSAMYLCASSPASGRRETQYFGPGTRLLVL.